A selection of T cell receptor beta chains follows, all from one sample in a study of a mutant IDH1 vaccine in newly diagnosed glioma. The antigens for these receptors are not known. TCRdb's table, derived via immunoSEQ multiplex PCR, lists solely in-frame clones and lacks some. This table holds 45,000 to 60,000 clones, approximately 90% found once. This material consisted of PBMCs, taken from a glioma patient whose treatment included an IDH1 peptide vaccine. Source of these receptors: a woman between 40 and 50 years old with glioma. Each CDR3 is given with its conserved first and last residue. A D gene is named only where the DNA matches it firmly. Part of the rows lack a size; the others show once, few, many or a class for expanded clones.

TRBV6-5	TRBJ1-3	.	.	TGTGCCAGCAGTTACCATTTGGGTACCGGAAACACCATATATTTT	CASSYHLGTGNTIYF
TRBV10-3	TRBJ1-1	.	.	TGTGCCATCAGTGTGCTTGGAGGGGACACTGAAGCTTTCTTT	CAISVLGGDTEAFF
TRBV19	TRBJ2-2	.	.	TGTGCCAGTAGTATAGCTACGATAGCCGGGGAGCTGTTTTTT	CASSIATIAGELFF
TRBV10-2	TRBJ2-7	.	TRBD2	TGCGCCAGCTTTCCCCGGACTAGCGGGGGGGCCCTAGAGCAGTACTTC	CASFPRTSGGALEQYF
TRBV19	TRBJ1-5	.	.	TGTGCCAGTAGTAACCGGGACCTAAGCAATCAGCCCCAGCATTTT	CASSNRDLSNQPQHF
TRBV5-1	TRBJ2-5	.	.	TGCGCCAGCAGCAGGCCAGGTGGGCAAGAGACCCAGTACTTC	CASSRPGGQETQYF
TRBV5-1	TRBJ1-1	.	.	TGCGCCAGCAGCTTAGGACCGGGACGACCGTTGGAAGCTTTCTTT	CASSLGPGRPLEAFF
TRBV5-1	TRBJ1-4	.	.	TGCGCCAGCAGAGACACCGCAACTAATGAAAAACTGTTTTTT	CASRDTATNEKLFF
TRBV30	TRBJ1-4	.	TRBD1	TGTGCCTGGAGAACCGGGACAGCAACTAATGAAAAACTGTTTTTT	CAWRTGTATNEKLFF
TRBV2	TRBJ2-5	.	.	TGTGCCAGCAAATTGATGCCTCAAGAGACCCAGTACTTC	CASKLMPQETQYF
TRBV20-1	TRBJ1-1	few	.	TGCAGTGCTAGGGAGAACACTGAAGCTTTCTTT	CSARENTEAFF
TRBV6-6	TRBJ2-1	few	TRBD2	TGTGCCAGCAAACCAGCGGGGGCGCGGAATGAGCAGTTCTTC	CASKPAGARNEQFF
TRBV28	TRBJ1-5	.	.	TGTGCCAGCACCTTGGGGCGGGATAGCAATCAGCCCCAGCATTTT	CASTLGRDSNQPQHF
TRBV30	TRBJ2-4	.	.	TGTGCCTGGAGTAAACACGGGGAGGGGGCCTGGGCCCTAAACATTCAGTACTTC	CAWSKHGEGAWALNIQYF
TRBV9	TRBJ1-5	.	.	TGTGCCAGCAGCGTAGGAGGGGATCGCAATCAGCCCCAGCATTTT	CASSVGGDRNQPQHF
TRBV7-9	TRBJ2-1	.	TRBD1	TGTGCCAGCAGTCGTACAGGGGATTCCTACAATGAGCAGTTCTTC	CASSRTGDSYNEQFF
TRBV28	TRBJ2-1	.	.	TGTGCCAGCTGGGTTAGTCGATGGGGAGGGGGTTTCAATGAGCAGTTCTTC	CASWVSRWGGGFNEQFF
TRBV5-4	TRBJ2-1	.	TRBD2	TGTGCCAGCAGGGGAGGGGCCGGTGAGCAGTTCTTC	CASRGGAGEQFF
TRBV5-6	TRBJ1-1	.	.	TGTGCCAGCAGCTTGCCGGGGGGATTGATCGGGAACACTGAAGCTTTCTTT	CASSLPGGLIGNTEAFF
TRBV6-5	TRBJ2-7	.	.	TGTGCCAGCAGTTACGGCAGGGAAGGGCGCGAGCAGTACTTC	CASSYGREGREQYF
TRBV7-2	TRBJ2-7	.	.	TGTGCCAGCAGCCCGAACCTCTACGAGCAGTACTTC	CASSPNLYEQYF
TRBV5-1	TRBJ1-4	.	.	TGCGCCAGCAGCTTGGGTATTCGGGGTGTGAATGATGAAAAACTGTTTTTT	CASSLGIRGVNDEKLFF